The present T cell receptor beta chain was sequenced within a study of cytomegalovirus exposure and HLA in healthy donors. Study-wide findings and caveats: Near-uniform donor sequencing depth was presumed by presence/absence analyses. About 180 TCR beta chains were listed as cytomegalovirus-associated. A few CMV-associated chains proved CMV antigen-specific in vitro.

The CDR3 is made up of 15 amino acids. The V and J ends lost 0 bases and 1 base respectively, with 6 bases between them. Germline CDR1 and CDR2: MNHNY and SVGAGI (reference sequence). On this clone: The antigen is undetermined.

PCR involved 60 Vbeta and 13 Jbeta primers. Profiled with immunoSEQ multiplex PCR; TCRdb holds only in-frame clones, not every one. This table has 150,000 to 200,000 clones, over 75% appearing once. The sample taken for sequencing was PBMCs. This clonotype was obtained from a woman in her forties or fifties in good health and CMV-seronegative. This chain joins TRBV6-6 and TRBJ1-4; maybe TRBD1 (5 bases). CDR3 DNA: TGTGCCAGCAGTTACTCGACAGTAACTAATGAAAAACTGTTTTTT. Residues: CASSYSTVTNEKLFF.